Listed below are T cell receptor beta chains from one sample, sequenced in a study of beta chain features in type 1 diabetes. Generated by immunoSEQ multiplex PCR, the TCRdb table keeps only in-frame clones and is missing some. The data show 250,000 to 350,000 clones, 15% seen once. The source material was naive CD4+ T cells from blood. The receptors were gathered from a young man with type 1 diabetes. Both conserved end residues are part of each CDR3. A D gene is named only where the DNA matches it firmly. A clone size is listed for some rows: how often the clone was seen (once, few, many), or a class if it is expanded.

J gene: TRBJ1-2; CDR3 length: 13; clone size: -; D gene: -; V gene: TRBV11-2; CDR3 DNA: TGTGCCAGCAGCTTTTACGGGTTTGAGGGCTACACCTTC; CDR3 protein: CASSFYGFEGYTF
J gene: TRBJ1-5; CDR3 length: 14; clone size: few; D gene: -; V gene: TRBV13; CDR3 DNA: TGTGCCAGCAGGGTGTGGGGCAGCAATCAGCCCCAGCATTTT; CDR3 protein: CASRVWGSNQPQHF
J gene: TRBJ1-2; CDR3 length: 15; clone size: -; D gene: -; V gene: TRBV5-1; CDR3 DNA: TGCGCCAGCAGCTTGACCAGCGGGGGCCCCTATGGCTACACCTTC; CDR3 protein: CASSLTSGGPYGYTF
J gene: TRBJ2-3; CDR3 length: 15; clone size: -; D gene: TRBD2; V gene: TRBV28; CDR3 DNA: TGTGCCAGCAGCATTACTTGGGGGGGGACAGATACGCAGTATTTT; CDR3 protein: CASSITWGGTDTQYF
J gene: TRBJ1-1; CDR3 length: 15; clone size: few; D gene: TRBD1; V gene: TRBV7-9; CDR3 DNA: TGTGCCAGCAGCTGGCGACAGGGGTCCGGCACTGAAGCTTTCTTT; CDR3 protein: CASSWRQGSGTEAFF
J gene: TRBJ2-5; CDR3 length: 15; clone size: few; D gene: TRBD1; V gene: TRBV5-1; CDR3 DNA: TGCGCCAGCAGCTTGCGGACAGGCCTCCAAGAGACCCAGTACTTC; CDR3 protein: CASSLRTGLQETQYF
J gene: TRBJ2-2; CDR3 length: 15; clone size: -; D gene: -; V gene: TRBV5-4; CDR3 DNA: TGTGCCAGCAGCCCCCGGACAGAACACACCGGGGAGCTGTTTTTT; CDR3 protein: CASSPRTEHTGELFF
J gene: TRBJ2-5; CDR3 length: 15; clone size: -; D gene: TRBD2; V gene: TRBV6-1; CDR3 DNA: TGTGCCAGCAGACGACTAGCGGGGCGCCAAGAGACCCAGTACTTC; CDR3 protein: CASRRLAGRQETQYF
J gene: TRBJ1-5; CDR3 length: 15; clone size: -; D gene: -; V gene: TRBV28; CDR3 DNA: TGTGCCAGCAGCCCCGGTGACCTAGGAAATCAGCCCCAGCATTTT; CDR3 protein: CASSPGDLGNQPQHF
J gene: TRBJ1-2; CDR3 length: 13; clone size: once; D gene: TRBD1; V gene: TRBV30; CDR3 DNA: TGTGCCTGGAGAGGGACAGGGTTCTGGGGCTACACCTTC; CDR3 protein: CAWRGTGFWGYTF
J gene: TRBJ1-5; CDR3 length: 13; clone size: few; D gene: TRBD1; V gene: TRBV30; CDR3 DNA: TGTGCCTGGAGTCCGGGACAGGGCAAGCCCCAGCATTTT; CDR3 protein: CAWSPGQGKPQHF
J gene: TRBJ1-5; CDR3 length: 15; clone size: few; D gene: TRBD1; V gene: TRBV28; CDR3 DNA: TGTGCCAGCAGTTTAGGGACAGGGGGCCGGCAGCCCCAGCATTTT; CDR3 protein: CASSLGTGGRQPQHF
J gene: TRBJ2-2; CDR3 length: 16; clone size: -; D gene: TRBD1; V gene: TRBV30; CDR3 DNA: TGTGCCTGGAGTGCCTCAGGGGGCGGGTTTGCCGGGGAGCTGTTTTTT; CDR3 protein: CAWSASGGGFAGELFF
J gene: TRBJ2-1; CDR3 length: 15; clone size: few; D gene: TRBD2; V gene: TRBV4-2; CDR3 DNA: TGTGCCAGCAGCCAAGGGGGCGGGGGGGCCTTTGAGCAGTTCTTC; CDR3 protein: CASSQGGGGAFEQFF
J gene: TRBJ2-7; CDR3 length: 13; clone size: -; D gene: -; V gene: TRBV7-2; CDR3 DNA: TGTGCCAGCAGCTTAGAACAGGGTCACGAGCAGTACTTC; CDR3 protein: CASSLEQGHEQYF
J gene: TRBJ2-7; CDR3 length: 16; clone size: -; D gene: TRBD2; V gene: TRBV4-1; CDR3 DNA: TGCGCCAGCAGCCAAGGACGGGGGGAGGCCCACTACGAGCAGTACTTC; CDR3 protein: CASSQGRGEAHYEQYF
J gene: TRBJ2-1; CDR3 length: 12; clone size: few; D gene: -; V gene: TRBV28; CDR3 DNA: TGTGCCAGCAGTTTACCAGGGGTTGAGCAGTTCTTC; CDR3 protein: CASSLPGVEQFF
J gene: TRBJ2-7; CDR3 length: 15; clone size: -; D gene: TRBD1; V gene: TRBV4-2; CDR3 DNA: TGTGCCAGCAGCCAAGCTCAGGGGGAATTATACGAGCAGTACTTC; CDR3 protein: CASSQAQGELYEQYF
J gene: TRBJ1-1; CDR3 length: 15; clone size: -; D gene: TRBD1; V gene: TRBV7-9; CDR3 DNA: TGTGCCAGCAGCTCAGGGGACAGATCGAACACTGAAGCTTTCTTT; CDR3 protein: CASSSGDRSNTEAFF
J gene: TRBJ2-7; CDR3 length: 12; clone size: few; D gene: -; V gene: TRBV10-3; CDR3 DNA: TGTGCCATCAGTGTGGAGGACTACGAGCAGTACTTC; CDR3 protein: CAISVEDYEQYF
J gene: TRBJ2-2; CDR3 length: 12; clone size: few; D gene: -; V gene: TRBV19; CDR3 DNA: TGTGCCAGTAGTACCCGTACCGGGGAGCTGTTTTTT; CDR3 protein: CASSTRTGELFF
J gene: TRBJ2-7; CDR3 length: 11; clone size: -; D gene: -; V gene: TRBV20-1; CDR3 DNA: TGCAGTGCTGACCGGGACACCGAGCAGTACTTC; CDR3 protein: CSADRDTEQYF
J gene: TRBJ2-7; CDR3 length: 15; clone size: -; D gene: TRBD2; V gene: TRBV6-6; CDR3 DNA: TGTGCCAGCAGTCCTCCAGAAGCGGGGACCTACGAGCAGTACTTC; CDR3 protein: CASSPPEAGTYEQYF
J gene: TRBJ1-5; CDR3 length: 15; clone size: few; D gene: -; V gene: TRBV15; CDR3 DNA: TGTGCCACCAGCAGAGTGAGGGCTAGCAATCAGCCCCAGCATTTT; CDR3 protein: CATSRVRASNQPQHF
J gene: TRBJ2-4; CDR3 length: 13; clone size: -; D gene: TRBD1; V gene: TRBV6-5; CDR3 DNA: TGTGCCAGCAGTTACAGCAGGGGGAACATTCAGTACTTC; CDR3 protein: CASSYSRGNIQYF
J gene: TRBJ2-1; CDR3 length: 14; clone size: -; D gene: TRBD2; V gene: TRBV13; CDR3 DNA: TGTGCCAGCATGGCGGCAGGGAGGGGAAATGAGCAGTTCTTC; CDR3 protein: CASMAAGRGNEQFF
J gene: TRBJ1-2; CDR3 length: 15; clone size: few; D gene: -; V gene: TRBV15; CDR3 DNA: TGTGCCACCAGCAGAGATCCCAGTCACAGGGACGGCTACACCTTC; CDR3 protein: CATSRDPSHRDGYTF